Listed below are T cell receptor beta chains from one sample, sequenced in a study of blood T cell repertoires in COVID-19. Here immunoSEQ multiplex PCR was the method, and the copy in TCRdb shows in-frame clones only, minus some. The table lists around 250,000 clones, about 86% of them singletons. Sequencing was done on a sample of peripheral blood. The receptors originated from a man aged 45 to 65 with active or convalescent COVID-19. Both conserved end residues are part of each CDR3. Each record gives: J gene, V gene, clone size, D gene, CDR3 protein, CDR3 DNA. D genes are given only for firm matches. Some rows have no size entry. The others give once, few or many, or a class for an expanded clone.

>TRBJ2-3|TRBV5-8|NA|NA
CASSLLWGGRGDTQYF
TGTGCCAGCAGCTTGTTATGGGGGGGCCGGGGAGATACGCAGTATTTT
>TRBJ1-4|TRBV7-9|NA|NA
CASSSILGFEGEKLFF
TGTGCCAGCAGTTCCATCCTTGGGTTTGAGGGCGAAAAACTGTTTTTT
>TRBJ2-1|TRBV7-2|NA|TRBD2
CASSPRGSGASYNEQFF
TGTGCCAGCAGCCCTCGTGGTAGCGGGGCCTCCTACAATGAGCAGTTCTTC
>TRBJ1-2|TRBV19|NA|TRBD1
CASSMGDRDGYTF
TGTGCCAGTAGTATGGGGGACAGGGATGGCTACACCTTC
>TRBJ2-5|TRBV9|NA|TRBD2
CASSTPTSGGQGAETQYF
TGTGCCAGCAGCACACCGACTAGCGGGGGGCAGGGGGCAGAGACCCAGTACTTC
>TRBJ2-1|TRBV7-2|NA|TRBD2
CASSLGTSGTPLGGQFF
TGTGCCAGCAGCCTCGGGACTAGCGGGACACCATTGGGGGGGCAGTTCTTC
>TRBJ2-1|TRBV2|NA|TRBD2
CASSEERGVSYNEQFF
TGTGCCAGCAGTGAGGAGCGGGGGGTCTCCTACAATGAGCAGTTCTTC
>TRBJ1-2|TRBV5-1|few|NA
CASSISGTGNGYTF
TGCGCCAGCAGCATCTCCGGAACAGGGAATGGCTACACCTTC
>TRBJ1-1|TRBV5-8|NA|NA
CASSLGQPGVGTEAFF
TGTGCCAGCAGCTTGGGCCAACCGGGTGTTGGGACTGAAGCTTTCTTT
>TRBJ1-6|TRBV28|NA|NA
CASTLRGSPLHF
TGTGCCAGCACTTTAAGGGGTTCACCCCTCCACTTT
>TRBJ1-1|TRBV2|NA|NA
CASSDQGGTEAFF
TGTGCCAGCAGTGATCAAGGCGGCACTGAAGCTTTCTTT
>TRBJ1-1|TRBV19|NA|TRBD1
CASSLRRQGDTEAFF
TGTGCCAGTAGTCTAAGACGGCAGGGGGACACTGAAGCTTTCTTT
>TRBJ1-2|TRBV18|NA|TRBD1
CASSPIDRAAGYTF
TGTGCCAGCTCACCTATTGACAGGGCGGCTGGCTACACCTTC
>TRBJ2-1|TRBV4-2|NA|NA
CASSPSVESSYNEQFF
TGTGCCAGCAGCCCCTCGGTGGAGAGCTCCTACAATGAGCAGTTCTTC
>TRBJ1-1|TRBV28|NA|NA
CASTRQAWDTEAFF
TGTGCCAGCACAAGACAGGCCTGGGACACTGAAGCTTTCTTT
>TRBJ2-2|TRBV4-1|many|TRBD1
CASRDRGESTLNTGELFF
TGCGCCAGCCGTGACAGGGGCGAATCCACACTGAACACCGGGGAGCTGTTTTTT
>TRBJ2-7|TRBV7-8|NA|NA
CGKPHEQYF
TGTGGAAAGCCCCACGAGCAGTACTTC
>TRBJ2-5|TRBV6-6|few|NA
CASSHPGETQYF
TGTGCCAGCAGCCACCCGGGGGAGACCCAGTACTTC
>TRBJ1-2|TRBV5-1|NA|TRBD1
CASSPGTGGGNGYTF
TGCGCCAGCAGCCCTGGGACAGGGGGCGGTAATGGCTACACCTTC
>TRBJ1-5|TRBV21-1|NA|NA
CASSGREDQPQHF
TGTGCCAGCAGCGGTCGGGAGGATCAGCCCCAGCATTTT
>TRBJ1-2|TRBV19|NA|NA
CASSIDGITDSSNYGYTF
TGTGCCAGTAGTATAGATGGGATCACCGACAGCAGTAACTATGGCTACACCTTC
>TRBJ1-5|TRBV19|NA|TRBD1
CASKSLGQGNQPQHF
TGTGCCAGTAAATCCTTAGGACAGGGCAATCAGCCCCAGCATTTT
>TRBJ2-3|TRBV7-3|NA|TRBD2
CASKAGASTDTQYF
TGTGCCAGCAAAGCGGGGGCCTCCACAGATACGCAGTATTTT
>TRBJ1-2|TRBV2|NA|NA
CASSKGVLDYGYTF
TGTGCCAGCAGTAAGGGGGTCTTGGACTATGGCTACACCTTC
>TRBJ2-3|TRBV19|NA|TRBD1
CASSDGQGVNTQYF
TGTGCCAGTAGTGATGGACAGGGAGTAAATACGCAGTATTTT
>TRBJ2-7|TRBV5-1|NA|NA
CASSMPPGYEQYF
TGCGCCAGCAGCATGCCACCCGGGTACGAGCAGTACTTC
>TRBJ1-3|TRBV5-1|NA|NA
CASSLKGSENTIYF
TGCGCCAGCAGCTTGAAGGGGTCCGAAAACACCATATATTTT
>TRBJ2-1|TRBV5-1|NA|NA
CASSLTGGIGFNEQFF
TGCGCCAGCAGCTTGACCGGGGGTATAGGTTTCAATGAGCAGTTCTTC
>TRBJ1-4|TRBV9|NA|TRBD1
CASSVGTGEANEKLFF
TGTGCCAGCAGCGTGGGGACAGGGGAGGCGAATGAAAAACTGTTTTTT
>TRBJ2-3|TRBV2|NA|NA
CASTWASTDTQYF
TGTGCCAGCACGTGGGCTAGCACAGATACGCAGTATTTT
>TRBJ2-7|TRBV2|NA|TRBD2
CASRPGLAGFEQYF
TGTGCCAGCAGACCGGGACTAGCTGGGTTTGAGCAGTACTTC
>TRBJ1-5|TRBV7-6|NA|NA
CASSSNSNQPQHF
TGTGCCAGCAGCTCTAATAGCAATCAGCCCCAGCATTTT
>TRBJ1-5|TRBV19|NA|TRBD1
CASSWGQGNRAQHF
TGTGCCAGTAGTTGGGGACAGGGCAATCGGGCCCAGCATTTT
>TRBJ2-7|TRBV6-2/TRBV6-3|NA|NA
CASSYGHEQYF
TGTGCCAGCAGTTACGGGCACGAGCAGTACTTC